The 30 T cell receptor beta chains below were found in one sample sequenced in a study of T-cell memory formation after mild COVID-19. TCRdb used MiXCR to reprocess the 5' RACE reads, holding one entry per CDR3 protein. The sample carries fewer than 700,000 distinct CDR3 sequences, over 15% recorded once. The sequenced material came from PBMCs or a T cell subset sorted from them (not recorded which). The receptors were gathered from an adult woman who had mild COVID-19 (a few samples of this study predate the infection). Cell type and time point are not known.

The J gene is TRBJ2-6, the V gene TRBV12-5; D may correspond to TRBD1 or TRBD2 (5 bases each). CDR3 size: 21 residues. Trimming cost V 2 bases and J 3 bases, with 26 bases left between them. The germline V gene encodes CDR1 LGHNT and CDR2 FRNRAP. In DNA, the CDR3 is TGTGCTAGTGGTTTGTTGGCCCCAGGTAGAGGGGCCCCAGGTGGGGCCAACGTCCTGACTTTC. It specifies CASGLLAPGRGAPGGANVLTF. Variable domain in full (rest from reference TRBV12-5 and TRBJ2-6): DARVTQTPRHKVTEMGQEVTMRCQPILGHNTVFWYRQTMMQGLELLAYFRNRAPLDDSGMPKDRFSAEMPDATLATLKIQPSEPRDSAVYFCASGLLAPGRGAPGGANVLTFGAGSRLTVL.

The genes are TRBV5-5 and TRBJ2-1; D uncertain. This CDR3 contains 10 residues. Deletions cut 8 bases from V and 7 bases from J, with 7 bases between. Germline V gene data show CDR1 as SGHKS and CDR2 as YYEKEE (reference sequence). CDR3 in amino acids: CASGKNEQFF. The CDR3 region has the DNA TGTGCCAGTGGGAAGAATGAGCAGTTCTTC.

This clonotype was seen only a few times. The CDR3 DNA reads as TGTGCCAGCAGTAGCGGGGACATCACAGATACGCAGTATTTT. It codes for CASSSGDITDTQYF. The V gene is TRBV2, the J gene TRBJ2-3, with D perhaps matching TRBD2 (7 bases). CDR3 length equals 14 residues. The germline V and J ends were trimmed by 5 bases and 2 bases, with 11 bases remaining between them. Germline V CDR1 and CDR2: SNHLY, FYNNEI.

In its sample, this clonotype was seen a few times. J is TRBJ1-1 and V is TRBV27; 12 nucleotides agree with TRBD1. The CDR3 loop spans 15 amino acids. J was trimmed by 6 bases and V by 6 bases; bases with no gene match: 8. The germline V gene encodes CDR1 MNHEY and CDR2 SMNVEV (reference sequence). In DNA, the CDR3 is TGTGCCAGCAGACCCGGGACAGGGGGCCTCCCTGAAGCTTTCTTT. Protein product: CASRPGTGGLPEAFF.

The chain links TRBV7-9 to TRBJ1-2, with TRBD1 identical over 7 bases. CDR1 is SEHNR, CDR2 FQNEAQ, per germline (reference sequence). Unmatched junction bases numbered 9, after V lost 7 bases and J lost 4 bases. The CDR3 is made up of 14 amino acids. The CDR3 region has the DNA TGTGCCAGCACGACAGGGTACGCAGTCTATGGCTACACCTTC. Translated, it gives CASTTGYAVYGYTF.

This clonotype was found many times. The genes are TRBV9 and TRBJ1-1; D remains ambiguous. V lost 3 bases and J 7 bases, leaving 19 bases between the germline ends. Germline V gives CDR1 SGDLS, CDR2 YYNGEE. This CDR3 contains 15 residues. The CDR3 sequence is CASSAGSLVMSEAFF. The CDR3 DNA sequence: TGTGCCAGCAGCGCCGGGAGCCTCGTTATGAGTGAAGCTTTCTTT.

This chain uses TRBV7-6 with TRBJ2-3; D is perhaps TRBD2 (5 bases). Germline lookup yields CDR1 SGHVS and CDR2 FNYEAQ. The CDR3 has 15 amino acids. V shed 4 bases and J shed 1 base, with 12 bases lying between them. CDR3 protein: CASSSPGDGTDTQYF. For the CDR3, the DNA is TGTGCCAGCAGCTCTCCCGGGGATGGCACAGATACGCAGTATTTT. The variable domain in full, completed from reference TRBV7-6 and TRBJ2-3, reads GAGVSQSPRYKVTKRGQDVALRCDPISGHVSLYWYRQALGQGPEFLTYFNYEAQQDKSGLPNDRFSAERPEGSISTLTIQRTEQRDSAMYRCASSSPGDGTDTQYFGPGTRLTVL.

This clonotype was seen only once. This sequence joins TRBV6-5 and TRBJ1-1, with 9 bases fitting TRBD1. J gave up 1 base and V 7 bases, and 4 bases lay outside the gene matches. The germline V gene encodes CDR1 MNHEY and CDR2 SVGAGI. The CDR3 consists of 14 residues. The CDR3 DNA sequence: TGTGCCAGCAAAGCGGACAGGGGGAACACTGAAGCTTTCTTT. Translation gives CASKADRGNTEAFF.

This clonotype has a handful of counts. This chain's CDR3 is CASSPLAGGFYNEQFF. CDR3 DNA sequence: TGTGCCAGCAGCCCGCTAGCGGGAGGATTCTACAATGAGCAGTTCTTC. The V gene is TRBV7-9, the J gene TRBJ2-1; TRBD2 matches 11 bases. V lost 5 bases and J lost 3; bases outside the gene matches: 6. The CDR3 is made up of 16 amino acids. From germline, CDR1 is SEHNR and CDR2 FQNEAQ (reference sequence).

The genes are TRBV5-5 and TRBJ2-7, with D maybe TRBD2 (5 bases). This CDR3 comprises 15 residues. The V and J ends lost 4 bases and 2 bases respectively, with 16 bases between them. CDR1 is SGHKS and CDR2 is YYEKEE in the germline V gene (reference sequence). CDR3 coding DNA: TGTGCCAGCAGCCCGGGGATCTCCCTGGCCTACGAGCAGTACTTC. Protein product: CASSPGISLAYEQYF.

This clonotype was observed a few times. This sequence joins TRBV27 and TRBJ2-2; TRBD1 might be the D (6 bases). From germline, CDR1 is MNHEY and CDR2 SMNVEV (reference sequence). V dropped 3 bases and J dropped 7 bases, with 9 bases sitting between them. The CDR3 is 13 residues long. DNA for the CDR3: TGTGCCAGCAGTTTTACAGGGAACGGGGAGCTGTTTTTT. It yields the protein CASSFTGNGELFF.

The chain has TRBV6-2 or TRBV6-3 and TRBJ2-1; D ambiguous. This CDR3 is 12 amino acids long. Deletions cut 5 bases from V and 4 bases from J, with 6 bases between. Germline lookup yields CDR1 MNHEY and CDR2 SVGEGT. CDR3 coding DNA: TGTGCCAGCAGTCCCCATTACAATGAGCAGTTCTTC. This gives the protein CASSPHYNEQFF.

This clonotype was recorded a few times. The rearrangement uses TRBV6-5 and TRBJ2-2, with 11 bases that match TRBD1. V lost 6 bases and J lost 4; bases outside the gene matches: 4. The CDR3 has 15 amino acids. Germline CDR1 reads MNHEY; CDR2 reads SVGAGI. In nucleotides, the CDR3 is TGTGCCAGCAGGGCCGGGACAGGGGGCACCGGGGAGCTGTTTTTT. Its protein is CASRAGTGGTGELFF.

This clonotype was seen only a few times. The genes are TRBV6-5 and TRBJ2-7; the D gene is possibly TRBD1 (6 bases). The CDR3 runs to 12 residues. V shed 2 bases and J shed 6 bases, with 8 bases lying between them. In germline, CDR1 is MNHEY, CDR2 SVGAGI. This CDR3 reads CASSYGGSEQYF. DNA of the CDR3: TGTGCCAGCAGTTACGGGGGCAGCGAGCAGTACTTC.

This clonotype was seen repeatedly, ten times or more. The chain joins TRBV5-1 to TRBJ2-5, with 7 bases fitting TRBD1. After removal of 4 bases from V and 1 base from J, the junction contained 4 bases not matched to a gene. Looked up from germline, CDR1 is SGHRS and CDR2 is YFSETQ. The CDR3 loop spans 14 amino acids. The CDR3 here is CASSPGTAQETQYF. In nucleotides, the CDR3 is TGCGCCAGCAGCCCCGGGACAGCCCAAGAGACCCAGTACTTC.

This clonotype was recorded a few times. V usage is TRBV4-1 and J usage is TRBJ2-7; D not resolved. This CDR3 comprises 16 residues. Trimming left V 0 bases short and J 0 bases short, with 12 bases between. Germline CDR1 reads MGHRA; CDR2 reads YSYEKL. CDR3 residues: CASSQEGSAGSYEQYF. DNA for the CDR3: TGCGCCAGCAGCCAAGAAGGGTCCGCTGGCTCCTACGAGCAGTACTTC.

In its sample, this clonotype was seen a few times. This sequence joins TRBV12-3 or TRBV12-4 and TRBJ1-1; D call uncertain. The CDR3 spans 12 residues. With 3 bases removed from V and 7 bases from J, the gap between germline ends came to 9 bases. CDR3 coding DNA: TGTGCCAGCAGTTTGTCCCTCAGTGAAGCTTTCTTT. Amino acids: CASSLSLSEAFF.

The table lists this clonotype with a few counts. The CDR3 region has the DNA TGTGCCAGCAGCCAAGATCCGCTAGACCAAGAGACCCAGTACTTC. The encoded protein is CASSQDPLDQETQYF. This chain joins TRBV3-1 and TRBJ2-5; unclear D gene. CDR1 is LGHDT and CDR2 is YNNKEL in the germline V gene (reference sequence). Trimming cost V 0 bases and J 0 bases, with 8 bases left between them. The CDR3 runs to 15 residues.

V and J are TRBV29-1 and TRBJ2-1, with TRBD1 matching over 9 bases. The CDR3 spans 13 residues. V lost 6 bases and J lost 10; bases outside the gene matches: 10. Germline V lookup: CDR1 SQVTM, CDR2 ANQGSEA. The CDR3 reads CSVGPGQGHEQFF. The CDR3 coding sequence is TGCAGCGTGGGACCGGGACAGGGACACGAGCAGTTCTTC.

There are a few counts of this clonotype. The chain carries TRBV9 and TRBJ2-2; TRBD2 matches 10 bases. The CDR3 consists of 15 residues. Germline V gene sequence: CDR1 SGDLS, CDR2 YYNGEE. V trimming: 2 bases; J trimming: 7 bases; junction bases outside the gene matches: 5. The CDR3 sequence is CASSVTSGAGGELFF. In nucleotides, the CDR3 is TGTGCCAGCAGCGTCACTAGCGGGGCCGGCGGGGAGCTGTTTTTT. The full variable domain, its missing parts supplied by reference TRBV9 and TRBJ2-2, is DSGVTQTPKHLITATGQRVTLRCSPRSGDLSVYWYQQSLDQGLQFLIQYYNGEERAKGNILERFSAQQFPDLHSELNLSSLELGDSALYFCASSVTSGAGGELFFGEGSRLTVL.

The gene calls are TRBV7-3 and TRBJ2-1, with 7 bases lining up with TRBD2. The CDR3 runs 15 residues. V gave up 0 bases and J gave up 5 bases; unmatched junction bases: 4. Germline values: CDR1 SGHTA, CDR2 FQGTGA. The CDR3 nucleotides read TGTGCCAGCAGCTTAACGAGCGGGAACAACAATGAGCAGTTCTTC. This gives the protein CASSLTSGNNNEQFF.

In DNA, the CDR3 is TGTGCCAGCAGTGTCGGGACTAGCGCGAGCTACAATGAGCAGTTCTTC. Translated, it gives CASSVGTSASYNEQFF. The rearrangement joins TRBV6-1 to TRBJ2-1, with 10 bases that match TRBD2. V lost 4 bases and J lost 3; bases outside the gene matches: 6. Germline values: CDR1 MNHNS, CDR2 SASEGT. CDR3 length equals 16 residues.

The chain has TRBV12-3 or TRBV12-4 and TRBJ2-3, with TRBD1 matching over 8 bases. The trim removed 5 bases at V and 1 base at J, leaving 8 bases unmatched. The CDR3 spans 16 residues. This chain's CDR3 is CASSPQGARGTDTQYF. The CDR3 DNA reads TGTGCCAGCAGTCCCCAGGGGGCTCGGGGCACAGATACGCAGTATTTT.

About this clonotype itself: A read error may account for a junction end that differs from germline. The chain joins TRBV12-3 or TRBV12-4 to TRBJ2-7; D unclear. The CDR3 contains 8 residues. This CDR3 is CLYHEQYF. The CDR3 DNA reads TGCCTTTACCACGAGCAGTACTTC.

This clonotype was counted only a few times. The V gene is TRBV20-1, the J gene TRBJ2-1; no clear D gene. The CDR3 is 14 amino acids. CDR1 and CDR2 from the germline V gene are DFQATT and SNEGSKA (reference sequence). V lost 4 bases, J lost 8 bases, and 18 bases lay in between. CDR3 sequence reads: CSAKDLAPWHEQFF. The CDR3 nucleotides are TGCAGTGCTAAGGACCTGGCTCCTTGGCATGAGCAGTTCTTC.

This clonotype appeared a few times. CDR3 nucleotide sequence: TGTGCCAGCAGTTTAAGGGAAACCTACAATGAGCAGTTCTTC. It specifies CASSLRETYNEQFF. The chain recombines TRBV12-3 or TRBV12-4 with TRBJ2-1; D is undetermined. CDR3 length equals 14 residues. Trimming removed 2 bases from V and 2 bases from J, with 7 bases in between.

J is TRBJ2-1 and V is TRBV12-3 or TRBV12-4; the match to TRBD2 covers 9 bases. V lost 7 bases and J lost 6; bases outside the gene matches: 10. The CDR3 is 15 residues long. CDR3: CASTLSSGNFNEQFF. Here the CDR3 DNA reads TGTGCCAGCACCCTCTCTAGCGGGAATTTCAATGAGCAGTTCTTC.

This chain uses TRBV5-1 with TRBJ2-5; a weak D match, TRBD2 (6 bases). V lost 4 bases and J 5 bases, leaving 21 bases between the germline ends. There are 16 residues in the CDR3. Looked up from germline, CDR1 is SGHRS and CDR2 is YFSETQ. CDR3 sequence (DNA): TGCGCCAGCAGCCCGGCAGGAACGGGAGTAGTGGAGACCCAGTACTTC. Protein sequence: CASSPAGTGVVETQYF.

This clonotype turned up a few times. CDR3 sequence reads: CASSFDNYGYTF. CDR3 nucleotide sequence: TGCGCCAGCAGCTTCGATAACTATGGCTACACCTTC. This chain uses TRBV5-1 with TRBJ1-2; no firm D call. Trimming stripped 2 bases from V and 1 base from J, with 3 bases between. CDR1 SGHRS and CDR2 YFSETQ come from the germline V gene. This CDR3 contains 12 residues.

In nucleotides, the CDR3 is TGTGCCAGCAGCCACCTGAGCCCCCTAGCGTTCGGTCCCGGGGAGCTGTTTTTT. It is translated as CASSHLSPLAFGPGELFF. The chain carries TRBV14 and TRBJ2-2; the D gene is possibly TRBD2 (6 bases). Germline V lookup: CDR1 SGHDN, CDR2 FVKESK. The CDR3 loop spans 18 amino acids. Trimming removed 3 bases at V and 6 bases at J, with 23 bases between.